Each of the 21 T cell receptor beta chains below was sequenced from the same sample in a study of T cells in localized non-small cell lung cancer. TCRdb's copy holds only in-frame clones and misses some; the assay was immunoSEQ multiplex PCR. The sample lists 53,000 or so clones, roughly 88% occurring once. The sample was peripheral blood mononuclear cells, taken before any cancer treatment. The receptor set was obtained from a man between 40 and 70 years old with stage III lung adenocarcinoma.

This chain connects TRBV14 to TRBJ1-6, with 8 bases matching TRBD1. V gave up 8 bases and J gave up 7 bases; unmatched junction bases: 10. This CDR3 has 15 amino acids. CDR1 SGHDN and CDR2 FVKESK come from the germline V gene. For the CDR3, the DNA is TGTGCCAGCTCCCTCGGGACAGGTTACAATTCACCCCTCCACTTT. It translates to CASSLGTGYNSPLHF.

The chain couples TRBV5-6 to TRBJ2-7, with D possibly being TRBD1 or TRBD2 (6 bases each). The V and J ends lost 4 bases and 7 bases respectively, with 9 bases between them. The CDR3 runs 11 residues. CDR1 is SGHDT, CDR2 YYEEEE, per germline. CDR3 loop: CASSQGGEQYF. CDR3 sequence (DNA): TGTGCCAGCAGCCAAGGGGGGGAGCAGTACTTC.

This clone was detected a few times. The chain combines TRBV15 with TRBJ1-1, with D hard to call. Germline V gives CDR1 LNHNV, CDR2 YYDKDF (reference sequence). The CDR3 loop spans 15 amino acids. The V gene lost 4 bases and the J gene lost 8 bases, with 20 bases spanning the gap. The CDR3 DNA follows: TGTGCCACCAGCACCCCAGAGTTGAAAAATCACGAAGCTTTCTTT. Amino acids: CATSTPELKNHEAFF.

J is TRBJ2-7 and V is TRBV5-6; D unresolved. The V gene's germline CDR1 is SGHDT and CDR2 YYEEEE. The CDR3 contains 11 residues. Trimming removed 0 bases from V and 5 bases from J, with 3 bases in between. CDR3 DNA: TGTGCCAGCAGCTTGGGCCACGAGCAGTACTTC. This codes for CASSLGHEQYF.

The V gene is TRBV7-3, the J gene TRBJ2-3; no clear D. In germline, CDR1 is SGHTA, CDR2 FQGTGA. The CDR3 covers 15 residues. The V end was cut by 1 base, the J end by 1 base, with 9 bases between. The CDR3 reads CASSLSGPRTDTQYF. The CDR3 DNA reads TGTGCCAGCAGCTTAAGTGGACCACGCACAGATACGCAGTATTTT.

The chain is built from TRBV7-3 and TRBJ1-2; the D gene is possibly TRBD1 (5 bases). Trimming removed 0 bases from V and 4 bases from J, with 18 bases in between. The CDR3 has 17 amino acids. Germline assignment: CDR1 SGHTA and CDR2 FQGTGA. CDR3 DNA sequence: TGTGCCAGCAGCTTAACAGAGAGTCAGGGCAGACTCTATGGCTACACCTTC. It encodes CASSLTESQGRLYGYTF. Complete variable domain (other parts from reference TRBV7-3 and TRBJ1-2): GAGVSQTPSNKVTEKGKYVELRCDPISGHTALYWYRQSLGQGPEFLIYFQGTGAADDSGLPNDRFFAVRPEGSVSTLKIQRTERGDSAVYLCASSLTESQGRLYGYTFGSGTRLTVV.

This chain uses TRBV5-1 with TRBJ2-1; 8 nucleotides agree with TRBD2. V shed 4 bases and J 10 bases; nucleotides not matched to a gene: 10. CDR3 size: 14 residues. The germline CDR1 and CDR2 sequences are SGHRS and YFSETQ. This chain's CDR3 is CASSDVAGGLEQFF. In DNA form, the CDR3 reads TGCGCCAGCAGCGACGTCGCGGGAGGCTTGGAGCAGTTCTTC. The full variable domain, with the rest looked up from reference TRBV5-1 and TRBJ2-1, is KAGVTQTPRYLIKTRGQQVTLSCSPISGHRSVSWYQQTPGQGLQFLFEYFSETQRNKGNFPGRFSGRQFSNSRSEMNVSTLELGDSALYLCASSDVAGGLEQFFGPGTRLTVL.

V and J are TRBV7-2 and TRBJ1-5; D unresolved. Trimming pared 2 bases from V and 9 bases from J, leaving 14 bases between. The CDR3 runs to 14 residues. Looked up from germline, CDR1 is SGHTA and CDR2 is FQGNSA. CDR3 DNA: TGTGCCAGCAGCTTAAAGGGAGACGTTGGGCCCCAGCATTTT. It encodes CASSLKGDVGPQHF. Together with reference TRBV7-2 and TRBJ1-5, the CDR3 gives the full variable domain: GAGVSQSPSNKVTEKGKDVELRCDPISGHTALYWYRQSLGQGLEFLIYFQGNSAPDKSGLPSDRFSAERTGGSVSTLTIQRTQQEDSAVYLCASSLKGDVGPQHFGDGTRLSIL.

The CDR3 DNA reads as TGTGCCAGCAGCTTTAGCGGGTCGAACACCGGGGAGCTGTTTTTT. Amino acids: CASSFSGSNTGELFF. The V gene is TRBV7-6, the J gene TRBJ2-2; 7 bases map to TRBD2. The CDR3 loop spans 15 amino acids. Germline values: CDR1 SGHVS, CDR2 FNYEAQ. V dropped 3 bases and J dropped 0; count of bases not matched to a gene: 1.

V gene TRBV5-1 combines with J gene TRBJ2-1; TRBD2 agrees at 8 bases. The CDR3 runs to 16 residues. CDR1 is SGHRS and CDR2 is YFSETQ in the germline V gene. Losses at the gene ends were 4 bases for V and 4 bases for J; bases not matched to a gene: 10. The CDR3 spells CASSRGGSGAYNEQFF. In nucleotides, the CDR3 is TGCGCCAGCAGCCGCGGGGGTAGCGGGGCTTACAATGAGCAGTTCTTC.

This chain connects TRBV27 to TRBJ2-3; tentatively, D is TRBD2 (6 bases). V was shortened by 7 bases and J by 1 base, with 9 bases between the two germline ends. CDR1 MNHEY and CDR2 SMNVEV come from the germline V gene (reference sequence). CDR3 length: 13 residues. CDR3: CASKTGGTDTQYF. In DNA, the CDR3 is TGTGCCAGCAAAACGGGGGGCACAGATACGCAGTATTTT.

V usage is TRBV19 and J usage is TRBJ2-1; TRBD2 matches 9 bases. From germline, CDR1 is LNHDA and CDR2 SQIVND (reference sequence). J lost 3 bases, V lost 1 base, and 4 bases had no gene match. CDR3 size: 16 residues. The CDR3 nucleotides are TGTGCCAGTAGTATAGTAACTAGCGGGTTCTACAATGAGCAGTTCTTC. Its protein is CASSIVTSGFYNEQFF.

Note on this clone: This specimen includes other DNA sequences encoding the same CDR3. The V and J genes are TRBV2 and TRBJ2-5; perhaps D is TRBD1 or TRBD2 (6 bases each). CDR1 is SNHLY, CDR2 FYNNEI, per germline. Trimming took off 0 bases at V and 5 bases at J, with 10 bases between the two ends. This CDR3 is 14 amino acids long. This CDR3 is CASSEAGGRETQYF. For the CDR3, the DNA is TGTGCCAGCAGTGAAGCCGGGGGCCGGGAGACCCAGTACTTC. Variable domain in full (rest from reference TRBV2 and TRBJ2-5): EPEVTQTPSHQVTQMGQEVILRCVPISNHLYFYWYRQILGQKVEFLVSFYNNEISEKSEIFDDQFSVERPDGSNFTLKIRSTKLEDSAMYFCASSEAGGRETQYFGPGTRLLVL.

This clone was recorded a few times. The chain couples TRBV7-2 to TRBJ2-2; TRBD2 aligns across 9 bases. CDR3 length: 16 amino acids. CDR1 is SGHTA and CDR2 is FQGNSA in the germline V gene. The junction had 9 bases not matched to a gene; V was cut back by 5 bases and J by 5 bases. CDR3 residues: CASSPTFAGGTGELFF. In nucleotides, the CDR3 is TGTGCCAGCAGCCCCACGTTTGCGGGGGGGACCGGGGAGCTGTTTTTT.

The chain joins TRBV7-9 to TRBJ1-4, with D tentatively TRBD1 (5 bases). The CDR3 is made up of 14 amino acids. V shed 5 bases and J shed 7 bases, with 14 bases lying between them. Germline values: CDR1 SEHNR, CDR2 FQNEAQ (reference sequence). The CDR3 loop reads CASSPPRRGEKLFF. CDR3 coding DNA: TGTGCCAGCAGCCCCCCGAGGAGGGGTGAAAAACTGTTTTTT.

This chain's CDR3 is CASSLQAGSSGANVLTF. CDR3 DNA: TGTGCCAGCAGTCTCCAAGCGGGTAGCTCTGGGGCCAACGTCCTGACTTTC. The chain carries TRBV28 and TRBJ2-6; D might be TRBD2 (6 bases). Trimming left V 5 bases short and J 0 bases short, with 14 bases between. The germline gives CDR1 MDHEN, CDR2 SYDVKM. The CDR3 is made up of 17 amino acids.

The CDR3 sequence: CASSASGTSTDTQYF. DNA of the CDR3: TGTGCCAGCAGCGCGAGCGGAACTAGCACAGATACGCAGTATTTT. The gene calls are TRBV9 and TRBJ2-3; possibly TRBD2 for D (5 bases). Trimming removed 3 bases at V and 0 bases at J, with 11 bases between. This CDR3 has 15 amino acids. Germline CDR1 is SGDLS and CDR2 is YYNGEE. The variable domain in full, with the rest retrieved from reference TRBV9 and TRBJ2-3, is DSGVTQTPKHLITATGQRVTLRCSPRSGDLSVYWYQQSLDQGLQFLIQYYNGEERAKGNILERFSAQQFPDLHSELNLSSLELGDSALYFCASSASGTSTDTQYFGPGTRLTVL.

This chain links TRBV20-1 with TRBJ2-1; tentatively, D is TRBD2 (5 bases). Germline V lookup: CDR1 DFQATT, CDR2 SNEGSKA (reference sequence). V gave up 0 bases and J gave up 8 bases, with 5 bases separating them. The CDR3 is 11 amino acids. CDR3 loop: CSARERDEQFF. CDR3 sequence (DNA): TGCAGTGCTAGAGAGCGGGATGAGCAGTTCTTC.

The V call is TRBV30, the J call TRBJ1-4, with D maybe TRBD1 (6 bases). The V and J ends lost 5 bases and 12 bases respectively, with 13 bases between them. The CDR3 length is 11 residues. Per the germline V gene, CDR1 is GTSNPN and CDR2 is SVGIG (reference sequence). Here the CDR3 reads CAWGSGAELFF. In DNA form, the CDR3 reads TGTGCCTGGGGCTCAGGGGCGGAACTGTTTTTT.

The chain links TRBV6-6 to TRBJ2-1, with 10 bases lining up with TRBD1. Unmatched junction bases numbered 8, after V lost 3 bases and J lost 6 bases. The CDR3 covers 16 residues. Germline CDR1 reads MNHNY; CDR2 reads SVGAGI (reference sequence). Here the CDR3 DNA reads TGTGCCAGCAGTTATCCCCCGGGACAGGGGCGCAATGAGCAGTTCTTC. It codes for CASSYPPGQGRNEQFF.

The genes are TRBV28 and TRBJ1-2, with 9 bases aligning to TRBD1. V gave up 7 bases and J gave up 3 bases; unmatched junction bases: 12. Germline V gives CDR1 MDHEN, CDR2 SYDVKM. CDR3 length: 16 residues. The CDR3 coding sequence is TGTGCCAGCACTTCCCCCGGGACAGGGAGGGACTATGGCTACACCTTC. This codes for CASTSPGTGRDYGYTF.